This T cell receptor (beta chain) was sequenced in a study of CD8 T cells in Susac syndrome. Germline V gene sequence: CDR1 LGHDT, CDR2 YNNKEL (reference sequence). The CDR3 runs to 15 residues. Between the trimmed V and J ends, which lost 0 bases and 2 bases, there was a span of 10 bases. Sequencing of TCR beta was performed on blood CD8+ T cells and on blood CD4+ T cells. Negative isolation was used for CD8+ and CD4+ T cells and FACS enrichment for TEMRA cells. Roughly 0.45 to 1 ug RNA was reverse transcribed with random hexamers. By means of immunoSEQ multiplex PCR, TCR beta CDR3 spanning 54 Vbeta and 13 Jbeta underwent amplification. TCRdb used MiXCR to reprocess the immunoSEQ multiplex PCR reads, holding one entry per CDR3 protein. The repertoire has some 120,000 distinct CDR3 sequences, around 96% of them found once; the top ten carry more than 0.095%.

Sequencing input: CD4+ T cells from PBMCs. The sequence was collected from a human donor in good health. The genes are TRBV3-1 and TRBJ1-1; D call uncertain. The CDR3 region is CASSQEPTHNTEAFF. CDR3 in DNA: TGTGCCAGCAGCCAAGAACCGACGCATAACACTGAAGCTTTCTTT.